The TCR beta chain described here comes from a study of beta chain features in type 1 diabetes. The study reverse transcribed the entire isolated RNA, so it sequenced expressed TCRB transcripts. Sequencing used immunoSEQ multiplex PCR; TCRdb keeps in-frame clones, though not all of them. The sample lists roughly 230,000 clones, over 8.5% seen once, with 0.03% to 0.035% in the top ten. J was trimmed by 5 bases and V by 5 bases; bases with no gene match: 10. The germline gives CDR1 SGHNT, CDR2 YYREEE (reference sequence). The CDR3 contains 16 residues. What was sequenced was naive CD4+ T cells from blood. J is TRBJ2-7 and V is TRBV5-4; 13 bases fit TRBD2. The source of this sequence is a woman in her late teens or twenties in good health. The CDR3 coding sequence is TGTGCCAGCAGTCATCCGGGACTAGCGGGATCCCACGAGCAGTACTTC. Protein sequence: CASSHPGLAGSHEQYF.